This TCR beta chain was recorded in a study of blood T cells in healthy people across ages. Broader study findings: Possibly, changes in expanded clonotypes were confounded because donor CMV status was unknown. Per million T cells, the diversity of TCR beta decreased roughly linearly as age advanced.

Combining a sample-barcoded 5' primer with a J-beta primer mix, a second PCR ran for 7 to 11 cycles. One entry per CDR3 protein, called by TCRdb with MiXCR from the 5' RACE reads. The sample has about 800,000 distinct CDR3 sequences, 58% seen once. Every participating donor contributed about 10 milliliters of peripheral blood through a draw. About this clonotype itself: Antigen specificity is unknown.

The sequencing input was blood. This receptor was taken from a young man in good health.

CDR3: CASNLALGTDTQYF. The CDR3 DNA follows: TGTGCCAGCAATCTAGCGCTGGGCACAGATACGCAGTATTTT. The rearrangement links TRBV7-2 to TRBJ2-3; a possible D gene is TRBD2 (6 bases). The CDR3 has 14 amino acids. Trimming cost V 7 bases and J 1 base, with 12 bases left between them. Germline V lookup: CDR1 SGHTA, CDR2 FQGNSA.